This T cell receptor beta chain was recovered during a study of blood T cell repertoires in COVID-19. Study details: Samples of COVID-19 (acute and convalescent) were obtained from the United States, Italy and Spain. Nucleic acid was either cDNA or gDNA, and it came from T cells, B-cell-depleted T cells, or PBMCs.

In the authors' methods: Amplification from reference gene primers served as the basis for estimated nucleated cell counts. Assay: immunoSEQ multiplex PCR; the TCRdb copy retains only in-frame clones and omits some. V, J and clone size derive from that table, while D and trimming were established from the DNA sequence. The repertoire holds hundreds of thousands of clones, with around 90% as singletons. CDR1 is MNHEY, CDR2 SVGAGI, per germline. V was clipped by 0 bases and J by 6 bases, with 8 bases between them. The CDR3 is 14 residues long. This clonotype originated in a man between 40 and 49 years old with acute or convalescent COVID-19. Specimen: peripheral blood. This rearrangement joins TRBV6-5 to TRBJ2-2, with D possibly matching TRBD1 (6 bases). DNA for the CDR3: TGTGCCAGCAGTTACTCGAAGGGGGCCGGGGAGCTGTTTTTT. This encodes CASSYSKGAGELFF.